The 12 T cell receptor beta chains reported below all come from one sample, sequenced in a study of cytomegalovirus exposure and HLA in healthy donors. Researchers ran the PCR with 60 Vbeta and 13 Jbeta primers. The repertoire was sequenced with immunoSEQ multiplex PCR; TCRdb's copy has only in-frame clones and lacks some. The data contain 100,000 to 150,000 clones, 80% to 90% of them singletons. The sample comprised PBMCs. These receptor sequences come from a woman younger than 45 in good health and CMV-seronegative.

This rearrangement joins TRBV6-6 to TRBJ1-1; TRBD1 agrees at 7 bases. Germline V lookup: CDR1 MNHNY, CDR2 SVGAGI (reference sequence). V lost 6 bases to trimming and J lost 2 bases; unmatched junction nucleotides: 6. CDR3 size: 14 residues. The CDR3 coding sequence is TGTGCCAGCAGCCACGGGACAGCAAACACTGAAGCTTTCTTT. It specifies CASSHGTANTEAFF.

V usage is TRBV6-6 and J usage is TRBJ1-1, with TRBD1 identical over 8 bases. Germline values: CDR1 MNHNY, CDR2 SVGAGI (reference sequence). CDR3 size: 15 residues. After removal of 5 bases from V and 8 bases from J, the junction contained 13 bases not matched to a gene. CDR3 amino acids: CASSHLTRRGLEAFF. The CDR3 DNA sequence: TGTGCCAGCAGTCACCTGACTCGCAGGGGGCTGGAAGCTTTCTTT.

The chain links TRBV6-1 to TRBJ1-1; D is possibly TRBD1 (5 bases). The CDR3 sequence is 14 residues long. The germline V and J ends were trimmed by 5 bases and 4 bases, with 14 bases remaining between them. The germline V gene encodes CDR1 MNHNS and CDR2 SASEGT. In nucleotides, the CDR3 is TGTGCCAGCAGTCCGGGACTGCTGAGCACTGAAGCTTTCTTT. It encodes CASSPGLLSTEAFF.

This sequence joins TRBV25-1 and TRBJ1-1, with D maybe TRBD1 (6 bases). CDR1 is MGHDK and CDR2 is SYGVNS in the germline V gene. With 2 bases removed from V and 6 bases from J, the gap between germline ends came to 13 bases. The CDR3 covers 14 residues. CDR3 DNA: TGTGCCAGCAGTGAACAAACAGGGACGGCTGAAGCTTTCTTT. Protein: CASSEQTGTAEAFF.

The chain carries TRBV6-4 and TRBJ2-3; 7 bases match TRBD1. V lost 7 bases and J lost 2; bases outside the gene matches: 6. Germline CDR1 reads MRHNA; CDR2 reads SNTAGT. The CDR3 sequence is 14 residues long. Written as DNA, the CDR3 is TGTGCCAGCATTAGACAGGGTTCCACAGATACGCAGTATTTT. It codes for CASIRQGSTDTQYF.

The rearrangement uses TRBV5-1 and TRBJ2-7, with D possibly TRBD1 on 6 matching bases. The CDR3 loop spans 13 amino acids. Trimming left V 4 bases short and J 2 bases short, with 10 bases between. Germline V gene lookup returns CDR1 SGHRS and CDR2 YFSETQ. DNA of the CDR3: TGCGCCAGCAGCACCGGACAGACCTACGAGCAGTACTTC. It specifies CASSTGQTYEQYF.

The chain has TRBV13 and TRBJ2-1; D uncertain. The germline V gene encodes CDR1 PRHDT and CDR2 FYEKMQ (reference sequence). The CDR3 covers 14 residues. Trimming took 0 bases from V and 5 from J, leaving 8 bases between them. In nucleotides, the CDR3 is TGTGCCAGCAGCTTAGGGTCCGCTAACAATGAGCAGTTCTTC. It encodes CASSLGSANNEQFF. Supplemented by reference TRBV13 and TRBJ2-1, the full variable domain reads AAGVIQSPRHLIKEKRETATLKCYPIPRHDTVYWYQQGPGQDPQFLISFYEKMQSDKGSIPDRFSAQQFSDYHSELNMSSLELGDSALYFCASSLGSANNEQFFGPGTRLTVL.

The gene calls are TRBV13 and TRBJ2-7; 10 bases fit TRBD2. Per germline, CDR1 PRHDT and CDR2 FYEKMQ (reference sequence). CDR3 length: 15 amino acids. The junction had 4 bases not matched to a gene; V was cut back by 5 bases and J by 0 bases. The chain's CDR3 is CASSARTSGSYEQYF. The DNA of the CDR3 is TGTGCCAGCAGCGCCCGGACTAGCGGCTCCTACGAGCAGTACTTC.

This chain links TRBV7-8 with TRBJ2-3; 7 bases fit TRBD1. CDR1 is SGHVS and CDR2 is FQNEAQ in the germline V gene. The V segment lost 5 bases and the J segment 2 bases; nucleotides outside the gene matches: 10. The CDR3 is made up of 16 amino acids. The CDR3 loop is CASSPRDSPFTDTQYF. The CDR3 DNA reads TGTGCCAGCAGCCCCCGGGACAGCCCGTTCACAGATACGCAGTATTTT.

This clone was detected only once. The chain uses TRBV4-1 and TRBJ2-2; no clear D gene. The germline CDR1 and CDR2 sequences are MGHRA and YSYEKL. This CDR3 contains 15 residues. V was shortened by 1 base and J by 3 bases, with 9 bases between the two germline ends. CDR3 residues: CASSQGSGYTGELFF. The CDR3 bases are TGCGCCAGCAGCCAAGGCAGTGGTTACACCGGGGAGCTGTTTTTT.

This chain connects TRBV7-9 to TRBJ1-2; D perhaps matches TRBD1 (6 bases). CDR1 and CDR2 from the germline V gene are SEHNR and FQNEAQ (reference sequence). V dropped 2 bases and J dropped 8 bases, with 12 bases sitting between them. This CDR3 region has 13 residues. The CDR3 spells CASSLTGTYGYTF. The CDR3 nucleotides are TGTGCCAGCAGCTTAACCGGGACATACGGCTACACCTTC.

The J gene is TRBJ2-5, the V gene TRBV29-1; no reliable D call. V was pared by 4 bases and J by 2 bases, with 8 bases between. CDR1 SQVTM and CDR2 ANQGSEA come from the germline V gene. The CDR3 spans 12 residues. The CDR3 DNA reads TGCAGCGTTGGAAGCTTACAAGAGACCCAGTACTTC. It specifies CSVGSLQETQYF. The variable domain in full, completed from reference TRBV29-1 and TRBJ2-5, reads SAVISQKPSRDICQRGTSLTIQCQVDSQVTMMFWYRQQPGQSLTLIATANQGSEATYESGFVIDKFPISRPNLTFSTLTVSNMSPEDSSIYLCSVGSLQETQYFGPGTRLLVL.